The rows below give T cell receptor beta chains drawn from one sample of a study of cytomegalovirus exposure and HLA in healthy donors. Produced via immunoSEQ multiplex PCR; TCRdb's table is partial and in-frame only. There are fewer than 200,000 clones in the sample; around 74% occur only once, and over 1.3% lies in the top ten. The specimen sequenced was PBMCs. All receptors derive from a man aged 18 to 29 in good health and CMV-seronegative. Each CDR3 is given with its conserved first and last residue. D genes are given only for firm matches. Rows give clone size only sometimes, using once, few, many, or a class for an expanded clone.

clone size	V gene	D gene	J gene	CDR3 length	CDR3 protein	CDR3 DNA
.	TRBV5-6	.	TRBJ1-2	14	CASSQEGATHGYTF	TGTGCCAGCAGCCAAGAGGGAGCGACTCATGGCTACACCTTC
.	TRBV30	TRBD2	TRBJ2-5	13	CAWEREGKETQYF	TGTGCTTGGGAGCGGGAGGGAAAAGAGACCCAGTACTTC
.	TRBV23-1	TRBD1	TRBJ2-2	16	CASSQPRTGFTGELFF	TGCGCCAGCAGTCAGCCTCGGACAGGGTTCACCGGGGAGCTGTTTTTT
once	TRBV7-2	.	TRBJ1-1	13	CASSLARGTEAFF	TGTGCCAGCAGCCTAGCCCGCGGCACTGAAGCTTTCTTT
.	TRBV7-2	TRBD2	TRBJ2-3	14	CASSSGLVTDTQYF	TGTGCCAGCAGCTCCGGACTAGTCACAGATACGCAGTATTTT
.	TRBV7-9	.	TRBJ1-4	16	CSSSLGSFADRSELFF	TGTTCCAGCAGCTTAGGATCCTTTGCCGATCGTTCGGAACTGTTTTTT
.	TRBV18	.	TRBJ1-1	14	CASSPGRVNTEAFF	TGTGCCAGCTCACCAGGGAGGGTGAACACTGAAGCTTTCTTT
few	TRBV28	TRBD1	TRBJ1-1	17	CASSLRAPTGGDTEAFF	TGTGCCAGCAGTTTACGTGCCCCCACAGGGGGGGATACTGAAGCTTTCTTT
.	TRBV27	TRBD1	TRBJ1-1	14	CASSLRQGDTEAFF	TGTGCCAGCAGTTTAAGGCAGGGGGACACTGAAGCTTTCTTT
.	TRBV5-4	TRBD1	TRBJ1-2	14	CASSSGQSNYGYTF	TGTGCCAGCAGCTCGGGACAGTCTAACTATGGCTACACCTTC
few	TRBV18	.	TRBJ1-1	12	CASSPLEDEAFF	TGTGCCAGCTCACCGCTCGAGGATGAAGCTTTCTTT
once	TRBV28	.	TRBJ1-5	15	CASSWGSGGGQPQHF	TGTGCCAGCAGTTGGGGGTCGGGGGGTGGTCAGCCCCAGCATTTT
.	TRBV28	TRBD2	TRBJ2-5	16	CASSLSASGDQETQYF	TGTGCCAGCAGTTTAAGTGCTAGCGGAGACCAAGAGACCCAGTACTTC
.	TRBV2	.	TRBJ2-1	14	CASSEAASYNEQFF	TGTGCCAGCAGTGAGGCGGCGTCCTACAATGAGCAGTTCTTC
.	TRBV19	TRBD1	TRBJ2-7	11	CASRQGAEQYF	TGTGCCAGCAGACAGGGGGCCGAGCAGTACTTC
.	TRBV4-3	.	TRBJ1-2	16	CASSQDWGGGGYGYTF	TGCGCCAGCAGCCAAGATTGGGGTGGGGGGGGGTATGGCTACACCTTC
.	TRBV4-1	TRBD1	TRBJ1-5	16	CASSPPGGQGGQPQHF	TGCGCCAGCAGCCCCCCCGGGGGACAGGGGGGTCAGCCCCAGCATTTT
once	TRBV7-9	TRBD2	TRBJ2-1	13	CATRVAGEDEQFF	TGTGCTACTCGCGTAGCGGGAGAGGATGAGCAGTTCTTC
.	TRBV7-2	.	TRBJ2-3	15	CASSLAGRGPDTQYF	TGTGCCAGCAGCTTAGCCGGGAGAGGTCCGGATACGCAGTATTTT
once	TRBV19	TRBD2	TRBJ2-3	16	CASSTWTSGRPDTQYF	TGTGCCAGTAGTACCTGGACTAGCGGGAGACCAGATACGCAGTATTTT
.	TRBV4-1	.	TRBJ1-5	14	CASSQNLRGQPQHF	TGCGCCAGCAGCCAAAACCTCCGGGGTCAGCCCCAGCATTTT
.	TRBV29-1	TRBD2	TRBJ2-1	16	CSVDYGLAAPYNEQFF	TGCAGCGTTGATTATGGACTAGCGGCACCTTACAATGAGCAGTTCTTC
.	TRBV28	.	TRBJ1-2	14	CASSTPGAVIVYTF	TGTGCCAGCAGTACCCCCGGTGCTGTTATTGTCTACACCTTC
.	TRBV6-1	TRBD1	TRBJ2-5	13	CAGRTGVMETQYF	TGTGCCGGTCGGACAGGGGTGATGGAGACCCAGTACTTC
.	TRBV7-8	TRBD2	TRBJ2-1	16	CASSLRGLAGAREQFF	TGTGCCAGCAGCTTAAGGGGACTAGCGGGAGCAAGAGAGCAGTTCTTC
.	TRBV5-5	TRBD2	TRBJ2-7	17	CASSVRTSGRADYEQYF	TGTGCCAGCAGCGTAAGGACTAGCGGGAGAGCGGACTACGAGCAGTACTTC
few	TRBV7-9	.	TRBJ2-2	14	CASSLGQHTGELFF	TGTGCCAGCAGCTTAGGGCAACACACCGGGGAGCTGTTTTTT
.	TRBV5-1	TRBD2	TRBJ2-7	15	CASSSDAGGSYEQYF	TGCGCCAGCAGCTCTGATGCGGGAGGGTCCTACGAGCAGTACTTC
.	TRBV18	TRBD2	TRBJ2-1	15	CASSPTSGSNNEQFF	TGTGCCAGCTCACCCACGAGCGGGAGTAACAATGAGCAGTTCTTC
.	TRBV19	.	TRBJ2-2	14	CASKQATNTGELFF	TGTGCCAGTAAACAGGCGACGAACACCGGGGAGCTGTTTTTT
.	TRBV19	TRBD2	TRBJ2-3	14	CASSMPSGSDTQYF	TGTGCCAGTAGTATGCCTAGCGGGAGCGATACGCAGTATTTT
few	TRBV7-2	.	TRBJ2-3	12	CASSATTDTQYF	TGTGCCAGCAGCGCTACCACAGATACGCAGTATTTT
once	TRBV7-2	.	TRBJ2-7	14	CASSPGGGFYEQYF	TGTGCCAGCAGCCCAGGTGGAGGTTTCTACGAGCAGTACTTC
.	TRBV6-1	.	TRBJ1-2	13	CASSLQGQGGYTF	TGTGCCAGCAGTCTGCAGGGGCAAGGTGGCTACACCTTC
.	TRBV11-2	TRBD2	TRBJ2-1	16	CASSLSPAGGGNEQFF	TGTGCCAGCAGCTTAAGCCCAGCGGGAGGTGGGAATGAGCAGTTCTTC